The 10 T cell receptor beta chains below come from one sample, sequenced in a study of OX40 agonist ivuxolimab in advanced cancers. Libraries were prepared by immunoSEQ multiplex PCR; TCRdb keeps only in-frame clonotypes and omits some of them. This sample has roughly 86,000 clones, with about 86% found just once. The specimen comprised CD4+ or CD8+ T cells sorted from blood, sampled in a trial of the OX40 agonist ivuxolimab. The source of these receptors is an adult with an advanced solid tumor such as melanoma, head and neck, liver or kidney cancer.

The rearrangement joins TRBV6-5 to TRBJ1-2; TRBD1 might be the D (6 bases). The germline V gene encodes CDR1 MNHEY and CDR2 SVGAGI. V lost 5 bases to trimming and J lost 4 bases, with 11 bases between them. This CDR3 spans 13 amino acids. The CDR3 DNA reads TGTGCCAGCAGTAACGGACAGCTCTATGGCTACACCTTC. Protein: CASSNGQLYGYTF.

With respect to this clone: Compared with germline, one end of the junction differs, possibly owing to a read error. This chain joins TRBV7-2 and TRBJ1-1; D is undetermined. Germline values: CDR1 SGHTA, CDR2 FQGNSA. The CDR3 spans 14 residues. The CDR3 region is CASSLETENAEAFF. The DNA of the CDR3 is TGTGCCAGCAGCTTAGAAACTGAGAACGCTGAAGCTTTCTTT.

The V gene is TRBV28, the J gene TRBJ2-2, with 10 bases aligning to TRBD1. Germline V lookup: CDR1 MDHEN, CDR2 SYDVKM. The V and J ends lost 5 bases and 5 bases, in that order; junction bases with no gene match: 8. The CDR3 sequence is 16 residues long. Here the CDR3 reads CASSHRDRGGTGELFF. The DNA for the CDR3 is TGTGCCAGCAGTCATCGGGACAGGGGAGGGACCGGGGAGCTGTTTTTT.

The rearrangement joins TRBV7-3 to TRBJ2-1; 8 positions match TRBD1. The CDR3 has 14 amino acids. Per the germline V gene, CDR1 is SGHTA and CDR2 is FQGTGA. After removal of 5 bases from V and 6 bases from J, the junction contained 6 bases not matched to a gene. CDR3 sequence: CASSPGTGINEQFF. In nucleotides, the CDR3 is TGTGCCAGCAGCCCCGGGACAGGTATCAATGAGCAGTTCTTC.

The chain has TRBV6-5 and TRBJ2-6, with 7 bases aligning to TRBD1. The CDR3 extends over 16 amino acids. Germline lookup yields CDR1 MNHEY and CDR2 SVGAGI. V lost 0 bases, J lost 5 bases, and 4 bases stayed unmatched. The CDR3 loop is CASSYSQGIRANVLTF. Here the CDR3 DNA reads TGTGCCAGCAGTTACTCACAGGGGATCAGGGCCAACGTCCTGACTTTC.

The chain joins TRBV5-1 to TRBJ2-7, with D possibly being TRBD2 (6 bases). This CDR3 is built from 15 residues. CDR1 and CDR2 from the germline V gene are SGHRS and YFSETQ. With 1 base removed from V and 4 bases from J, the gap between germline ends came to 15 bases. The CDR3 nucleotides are TGCGCCAGCAGCTTGCCGGAGGGCTCCCCTTACGAGCAGTACTTC. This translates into CASSLPEGSPYEQYF. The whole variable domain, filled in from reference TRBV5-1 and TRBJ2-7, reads KAGVTQTPRYLIKTRGQQVTLSCSPISGHRSVSWYQQTPGQGLQFLFEYFSETQRNKGNFPGRFSGRQFSNSRSEMNVSTLELGDSALYLCASSLPEGSPYEQYFGPGTRLTVT.

CDR3 DNA sequence: TGTGCCAGCAGCTTCGGGACTAGCGGGAGTGATACGCAGTATTTT. Translating it yields CASSFGTSGSDTQYF. J is TRBJ2-3 and V is TRBV7-8, with 14 bases fitting TRBD2. The CDR3 runs to 15 residues. Per the germline V gene, CDR1 is SGHVS and CDR2 is FQNEAQ. Trimming took 3 bases from V and 6 from J; bases not matched to a gene: 2.

CDR3 sequence (DNA): TGTGCCAGCAGCTTTTCCCGAGCTTCAATCGCGAACACTGAAGCTTTCTTT. It specifies CASSFSRASIANTEAFF. The chain links TRBV7-2 to TRBJ1-1; no reliable D call. CDR3 length: 17 residues. CDR1 is SGHTA and CDR2 is FQGNSA in the germline V gene. V was clipped by 3 bases and J by 1 base, with 18 bases between them. Full variable domain (missing parts from reference TRBV7-2 and TRBJ1-1): GAGVSQSPSNKVTEKGKDVELRCDPISGHTALYWYRQSLGQGLEFLIYFQGNSAPDKSGLPSDRFSAERTGGSVSTLTIQRTQQEDSAVYLCASSFSRASIANTEAFFGQGTRLTVV.

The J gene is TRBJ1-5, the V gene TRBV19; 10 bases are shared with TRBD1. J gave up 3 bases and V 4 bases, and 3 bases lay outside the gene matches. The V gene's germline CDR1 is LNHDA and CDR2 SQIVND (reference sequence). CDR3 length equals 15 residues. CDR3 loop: CASSKGQGLNQPQHF. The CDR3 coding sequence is TGTGCCAGTAGTAAGGGACAGGGGCTCAATCAGCCCCAGCATTTT.

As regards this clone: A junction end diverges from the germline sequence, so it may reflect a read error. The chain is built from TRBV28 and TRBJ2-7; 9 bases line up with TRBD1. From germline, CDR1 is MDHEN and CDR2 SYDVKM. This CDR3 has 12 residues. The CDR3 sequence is CASSAGTGLPRF. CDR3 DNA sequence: TGTGCCAGCAGTGCCGGGACAGGGCTCCCACGCTTC.